This is a list of T cell receptor beta chains from one sample in a study of T-cell memory formation after mild COVID-19. TCRdb itself ran the 5' RACE reads through MiXCR, one entry per CDR3 protein. The table has about 400,000 distinct CDR3 sequences, over 15% seen once. Material for sequencing was PBMCs or a T cell subset sorted from them (not recorded which). Source of these receptors: a man between 18 and 35 years old who had mild COVID-19 (a few samples of this study predate the infection). Cell type and time point are not known. CDR3s include the opening cysteine and the closing phenylalanine or tryptophan. The D gene is left open where the match is weak. A clone size is listed for some rows: how often the clone was seen (once, few, many), or a class if it is expanded.

NA	TRBV5-6	NA	TRBJ2-2	16	TGTGCCAGCAGCGGAACAGGGAGTGAAAACACCGGGGAGCTGTTTTTT	CASSGTGSENTGELFF
NA	TRBV19	once	TRBJ2-3	13	TGTGCCACAGCTCGTGCTAGCACAGATACGCAGTATTTT	CATARASTDTQYF
TRBD1	TRBV5-5	once	TRBJ1-1	11	TGTGCCAGCAGTCAGGACAGGGCTGAGATCTTT	CASSQDRAEIF
NA	TRBV3-1	NA	TRBJ2-3	13	TGTGCCAGCGCTAGCGTATTCACAGATACGCAGTATTTT	CASASVFTDTQYF
NA	TRBV5-4	few	TRBJ2-7	15	TGTGCCAGCAGCTTGGGGGGTCCGGCTGACTACGAGCAGTACTTC	CASSLGGPADYEQYF
NA	TRBV6-1	few	TRBJ2-1	15	TGTGCCAGCAGTGGACACGCTAGCTCCTACAATGAGCAGTTCTTC	CASSGHASSYNEQFF
TRBD1	TRBV10-3	few	TRBJ1-2	14	TGTGCCATCAGTGAGTCCGCAGGGGGCTGGGGCTACACCTTC	CAISESAGGWGYTF
NA	TRBV9	few	TRBJ1-1	15	TGTGCCAGCAGCGTAGAGGGGTTCCAGAACACTGAAGCTTTCTTT	CASSVEGFQNTEAFF
NA	TRBV7-2	few	TRBJ2-1	12	TGTGCCAGCAGCTCACAGGGAGATGAGCAGTTCTTC	CASSSQGDEQFF
NA	TRBV7-9	few	TRBJ2-3	13	TGTGCCAGCACCCAGACTACCACAGATACGCAGTATTTT	CASTQTTTDTQYF
NA	TRBV7-9	many	TRBJ2-5	13	TGTGCCAGCAGCTTAGACGGACAAGAGACCCAGTACTTC	CASSLDGQETQYF
TRBD1	TRBV20-1	many	TRBJ1-6	14	TGCAGTGCTAGTTCGGGACAGGGGGCTTCACCCCTCCACTTT	CSASSGQGASPLHF
NA	TRBV9	NA	TRBJ2-3	15	TGTGCCAGCAGCTATTTAGGGGGGGGCACAGATACGCAGTATTTT	CASSYLGGGTDTQYF
NA	TRBV29-1	few	TRBJ2-2	12	TGCAGCGTCCCAGGGTCGGCCGGGGAGCTGTTTTTT	CSVPGSAGELFF
NA	TRBV7-2	few	TRBJ2-5	13	TGTGCCAGCCGCCGGGGAGCGAGTGAGACCCAGTACTTC	CASRRGASETQYF
TRBD1	TRBV4-2	NA	TRBJ1-2	18	TGTGCCAGCATCCAAGAGCCGGGACAGGGCTTAACCTCCCATGGCTACACCTTC	CASIQEPGQGLTSHGYTF
TRBD1	TRBV7-9	NA	TRBJ1-1	16	TGTGCCAGCAGCTTAGACGGTTGGGGGACAGGCACTGAAGCTTTCTTT	CASSLDGWGTGTEAFF
TRBD2	TRBV20-1	NA	TRBJ2-3	14	TGCAGTGCTAGAGATAGCGGGGGGACAGATACGCAGTATTTT	CSARDSGGTDTQYF
NA	TRBV7-8	few	TRBJ1-2	15	TGTGCCAGCAGCCCTCTGACAGGAGGGGTCTATGGCTACACCTTC	CASSPLTGGVYGYTF
TRBD1	TRBV3-1	few	TRBJ2-7	15	TGTGCCAGCAGCCAAGGCCCCGGGACAGGGGCCGAGCAGTACTTC	CASSQGPGTGAEQYF
TRBD1	TRBV28	few	TRBJ2-5	13	TGTCTCGGACAGGGGGTTCTTCAAGAGACCCAGTACTTC	CLGQGVLQETQYF
NA	TRBV5-1	few	TRBJ2-3	16	TGCGCCAGCAGCTTGCCCGTGGGCCTGGGCACAGATACGCAGTATTTT	CASSLPVGLGTDTQYF
NA	TRBV6-4	few	TRBJ2-3	14	TGTGCCAGCAGTGACTGGGGCGACGCAGATACGCAGTATTTT	CASSDWGDADTQYF
NA	TRBV5-1	NA	TRBJ2-7	15	TGCGCCAGCAGCGTACGGGACTTTGACGACTACGAGCAGTACTTC	CASSVRDFDDYEQYF
TRBD1	TRBV20-1	NA	TRBJ1-5	13	TGCAGTGCCCCGACAGGGCGGAATCAGCCCCAGCATTTT	CSAPTGRNQPQHF
TRBD1	TRBV7-9	NA	TRBJ1-2	17	TGTGCCAGCAGCTTAGTGCTGAGGACAGGGGGAAGGTATGGCTACACCTTC	CASSLVLRTGGRYGYTF
NA	TRBV6-1	NA	TRBJ2-7	14	TGTGCCAGCAAAATGCGAAGTTCGGCTTACGAGCAGTACTTC	CASKMRSSAYEQYF
NA	TRBV21-1	NA	TRBJ1-6	15	TGTGCCAGCAGTGGGGTGTGCACTTATAATTCACCCCTCCACTTT	CASSGVCTYNSPLHF
NA	TRBV15	NA	TRBJ2-5	12	TGTGCCACCGGGCCATACCAAGAGACCCAGTACTTC	CATGPYQETQYF
NA	TRBV7-9	many	TRBJ2-1	13	TGTGCCAGCAGCCCGGGACCTTGGAATGAGCAGTTCTTC	CASSPGPWNEQFF
NA	TRBV5-5	many	TRBJ2-1	17	TGTGCCAGCAGCTTGTTCGGGCTTAATTCCGAAGGCGATGAGCAGTTCTTC	CASSLFGLNSEGDEQFF